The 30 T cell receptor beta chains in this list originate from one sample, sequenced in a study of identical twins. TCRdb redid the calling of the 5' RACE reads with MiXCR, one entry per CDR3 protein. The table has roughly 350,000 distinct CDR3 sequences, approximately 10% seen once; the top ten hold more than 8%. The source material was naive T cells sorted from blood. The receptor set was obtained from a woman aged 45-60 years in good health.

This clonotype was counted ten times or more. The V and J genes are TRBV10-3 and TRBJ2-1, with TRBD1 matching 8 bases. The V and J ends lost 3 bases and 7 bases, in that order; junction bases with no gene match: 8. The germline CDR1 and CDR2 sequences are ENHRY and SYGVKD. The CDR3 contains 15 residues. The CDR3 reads CAISEGQGALNEQFF. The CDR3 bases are TGTGCCATCAGTGAAGGGCAGGGGGCGCTTAATGAGCAGTTCTTC.

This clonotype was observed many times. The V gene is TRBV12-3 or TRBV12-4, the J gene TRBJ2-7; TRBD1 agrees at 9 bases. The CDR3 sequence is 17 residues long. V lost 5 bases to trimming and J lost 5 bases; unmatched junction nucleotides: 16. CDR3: CASSPPTGTGRRNEQYF. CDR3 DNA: TGTGCCAGCAGTCCACCGACCGGGACAGGGCGTAGGAACGAGCAGTACTTC.

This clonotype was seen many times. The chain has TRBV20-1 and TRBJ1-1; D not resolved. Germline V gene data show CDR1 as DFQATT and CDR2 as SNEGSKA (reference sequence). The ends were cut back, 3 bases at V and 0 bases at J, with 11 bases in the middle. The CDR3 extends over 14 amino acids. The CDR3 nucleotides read TGCAGTGCTAGTGACCGGCTTATGAACACTGAAGCTTTCTTT. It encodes CSASDRLMNTEAFF.

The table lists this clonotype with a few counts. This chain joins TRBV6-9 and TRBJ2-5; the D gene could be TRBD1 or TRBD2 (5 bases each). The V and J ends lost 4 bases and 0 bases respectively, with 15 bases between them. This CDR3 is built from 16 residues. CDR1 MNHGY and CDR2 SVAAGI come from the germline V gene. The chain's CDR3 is CASSWDEERYQETQYF. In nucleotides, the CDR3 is TGTGCCAGCAGTTGGGACGAGGAAAGGTACCAAGAGACCCAGTACTTC.

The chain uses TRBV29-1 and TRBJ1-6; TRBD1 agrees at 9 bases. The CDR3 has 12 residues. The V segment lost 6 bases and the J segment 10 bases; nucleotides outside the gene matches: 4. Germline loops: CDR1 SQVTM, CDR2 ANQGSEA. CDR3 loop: CSVRTGDSPLHF. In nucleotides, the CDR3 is TGCAGCGTGCGGACAGGGGACTCACCCCTCCACTTT.

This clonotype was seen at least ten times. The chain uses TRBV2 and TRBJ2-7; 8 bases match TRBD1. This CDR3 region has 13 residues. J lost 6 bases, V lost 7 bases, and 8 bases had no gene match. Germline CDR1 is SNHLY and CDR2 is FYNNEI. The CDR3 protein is CASKRAGGLEQYF. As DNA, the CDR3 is TGTGCCAGCAAGCGGGCAGGGGGCCTCGAGCAGTACTTC. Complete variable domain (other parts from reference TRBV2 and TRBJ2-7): EPEVTQTPSHQVTQMGQEVILRCVPISNHLYFYWYRQILGQKVEFLVSFYNNEISEKSEIFDDQFSVERPDGSNFTLKIRSTKLEDSAMYFCASKRAGGLEQYFGPGTRLTVT.

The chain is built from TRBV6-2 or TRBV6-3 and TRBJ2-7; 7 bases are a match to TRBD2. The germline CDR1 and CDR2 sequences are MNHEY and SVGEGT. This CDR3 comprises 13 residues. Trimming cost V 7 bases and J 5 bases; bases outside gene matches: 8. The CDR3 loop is CASTPVSGNEQYV. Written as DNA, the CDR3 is TGTGCCAGCACCCCGGTCAGCGGGAACGAGCAGTACGTC.

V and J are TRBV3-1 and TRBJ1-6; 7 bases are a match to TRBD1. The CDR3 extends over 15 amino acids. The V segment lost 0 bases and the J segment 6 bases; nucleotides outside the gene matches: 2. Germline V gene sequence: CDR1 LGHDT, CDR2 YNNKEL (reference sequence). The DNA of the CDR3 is TGTGCCAGCAGCCAAGAAGACAGGGTTAATTCACCCCTCCACTTT. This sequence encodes CASSQEDRVNSPLHF.

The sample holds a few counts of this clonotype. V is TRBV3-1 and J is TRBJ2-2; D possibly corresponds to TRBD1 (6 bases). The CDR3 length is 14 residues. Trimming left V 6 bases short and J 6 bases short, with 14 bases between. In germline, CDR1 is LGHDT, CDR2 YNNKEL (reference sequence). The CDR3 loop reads CASSGQSRAGELFF. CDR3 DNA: TGTGCCAGCAGTGGACAGTCTAGGGCCGGGGAGCTGTTTTTT.

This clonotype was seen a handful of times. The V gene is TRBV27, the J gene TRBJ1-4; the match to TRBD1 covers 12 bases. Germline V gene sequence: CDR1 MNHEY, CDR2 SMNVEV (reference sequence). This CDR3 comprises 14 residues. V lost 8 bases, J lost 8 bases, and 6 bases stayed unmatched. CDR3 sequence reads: CASRPGTGGEKLFF. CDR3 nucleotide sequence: TGTGCCAGCCGACCCGGGACAGGGGGCGAAAAACTGTTTTTT.

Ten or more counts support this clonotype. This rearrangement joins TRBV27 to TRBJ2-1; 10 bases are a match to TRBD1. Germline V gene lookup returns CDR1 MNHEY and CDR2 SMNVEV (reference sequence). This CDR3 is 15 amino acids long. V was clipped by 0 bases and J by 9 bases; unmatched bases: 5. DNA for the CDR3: TGTGCCAGCAGTTTATCTAGGACAGGGGGAGGTGAGCAGTTCTTC. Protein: CASSLSRTGGGEQFF.

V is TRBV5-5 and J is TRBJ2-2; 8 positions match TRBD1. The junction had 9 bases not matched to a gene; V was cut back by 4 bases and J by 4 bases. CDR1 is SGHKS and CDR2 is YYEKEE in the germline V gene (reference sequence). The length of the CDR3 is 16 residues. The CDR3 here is CASSPAGGVGTGELFF. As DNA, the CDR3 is TGTGCCAGCAGCCCTGCAGGGGGCGTTGGCACCGGGGAGCTGTTTTTT.

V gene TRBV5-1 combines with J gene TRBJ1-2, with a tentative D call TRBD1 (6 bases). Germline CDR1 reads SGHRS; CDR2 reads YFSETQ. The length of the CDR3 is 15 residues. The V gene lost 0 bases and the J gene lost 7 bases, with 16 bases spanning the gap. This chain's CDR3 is CASSLDGGRVSGYTF. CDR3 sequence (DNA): TGCGCCAGCAGCTTGGATGGGGGCAGGGTTTCTGGCTACACCTTC. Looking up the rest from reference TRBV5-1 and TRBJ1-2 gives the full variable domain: KAGVTQTPRYLIKTRGQQVTLSCSPISGHRSVSWYQQTPGQGLQFLFEYFSETQRNKGNFPGRFSGRQFSNSRSEMNVSTLELGDSALYLCASSLDGGRVSGYTFGSGTRLTVV.

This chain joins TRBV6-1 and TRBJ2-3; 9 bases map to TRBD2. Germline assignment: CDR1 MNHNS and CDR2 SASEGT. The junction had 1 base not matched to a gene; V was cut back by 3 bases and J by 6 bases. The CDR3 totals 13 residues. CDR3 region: CASSDSGSDTQYF. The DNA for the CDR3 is TGTGCCAGCAGTGATAGCGGGAGCGATACGCAGTATTTT.

This CDR3 is CAISEVPGSSPLHF. CDR3 coding DNA: TGTGCCATCAGTGAGGTCCCAGGTAGTTCACCCCTCCACTTT. The rearrangement uses TRBV10-3 and TRBJ1-6, with D unclear. This CDR3 is built from 14 residues. V was trimmed by 2 bases and J by 9 bases, leaving 11 bases between them. Germline assignment: CDR1 ENHRY and CDR2 SYGVKD.

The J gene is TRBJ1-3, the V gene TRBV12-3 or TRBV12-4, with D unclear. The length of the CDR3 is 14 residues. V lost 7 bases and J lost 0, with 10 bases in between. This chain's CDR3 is CASTVVNSGNTIYF. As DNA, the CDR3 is TGTGCCAGCACCGTGGTGAACTCTGGAAACACCATATATTTT.

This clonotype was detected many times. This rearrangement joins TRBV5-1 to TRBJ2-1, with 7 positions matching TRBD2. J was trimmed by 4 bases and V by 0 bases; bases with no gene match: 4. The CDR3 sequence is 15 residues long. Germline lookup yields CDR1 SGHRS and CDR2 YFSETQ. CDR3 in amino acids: CASSLAASGYNEQFF. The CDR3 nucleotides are TGCGCCAGCAGCTTGGCGGCTAGCGGTTACAATGAGCAGTTCTTC.

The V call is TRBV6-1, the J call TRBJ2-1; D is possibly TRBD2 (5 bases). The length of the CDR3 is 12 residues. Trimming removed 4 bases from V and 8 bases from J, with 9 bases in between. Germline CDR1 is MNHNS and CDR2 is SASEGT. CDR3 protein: CASSGKGDEQFF. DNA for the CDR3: TGTGCCAGCAGTGGCAAGGGAGATGAGCAGTTCTTC.

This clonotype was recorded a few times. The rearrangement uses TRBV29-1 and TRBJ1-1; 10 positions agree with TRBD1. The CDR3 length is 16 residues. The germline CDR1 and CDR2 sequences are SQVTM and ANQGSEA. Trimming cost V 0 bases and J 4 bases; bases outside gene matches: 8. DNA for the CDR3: TGCAGCGTTGAAGACCCGGGACAGGGGTTGAGCACTGAAGCTTTCTTT. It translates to CSVEDPGQGLSTEAFF.

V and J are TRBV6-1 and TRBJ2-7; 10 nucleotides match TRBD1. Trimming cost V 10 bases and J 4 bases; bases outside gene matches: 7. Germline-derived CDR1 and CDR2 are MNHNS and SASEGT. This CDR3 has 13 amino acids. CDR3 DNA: TGTGCCATCAGACAGGGGGCGATGTACGAGCAGTACTTC. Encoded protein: CAIRQGAMYEQYF.

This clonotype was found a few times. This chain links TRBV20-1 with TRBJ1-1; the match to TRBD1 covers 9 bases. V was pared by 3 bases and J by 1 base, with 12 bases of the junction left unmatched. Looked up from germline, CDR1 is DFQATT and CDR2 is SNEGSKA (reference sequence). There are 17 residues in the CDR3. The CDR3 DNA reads TGCAGTGCTAGCTATGCCGGGACAGGGTACTCGAACACTGAAGCTTTCTTT. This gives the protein CSASYAGTGYSNTEAFF.

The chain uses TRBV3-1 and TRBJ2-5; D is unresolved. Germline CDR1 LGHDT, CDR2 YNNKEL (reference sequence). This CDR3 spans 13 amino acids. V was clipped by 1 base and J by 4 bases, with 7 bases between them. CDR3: CASSQGVGETQYF. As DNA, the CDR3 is TGTGCCAGCAGCCAAGGTGTAGGAGAGACCCAGTACTTC.

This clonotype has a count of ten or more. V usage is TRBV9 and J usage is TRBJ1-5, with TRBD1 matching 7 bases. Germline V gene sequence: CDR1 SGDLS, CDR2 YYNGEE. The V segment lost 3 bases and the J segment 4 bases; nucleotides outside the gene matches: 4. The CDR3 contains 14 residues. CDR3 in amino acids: CASSGGQSNQPQHF. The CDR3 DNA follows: TGTGCCAGCAGCGGGGGACAGAGTAATCAGCCCCAGCATTTT.

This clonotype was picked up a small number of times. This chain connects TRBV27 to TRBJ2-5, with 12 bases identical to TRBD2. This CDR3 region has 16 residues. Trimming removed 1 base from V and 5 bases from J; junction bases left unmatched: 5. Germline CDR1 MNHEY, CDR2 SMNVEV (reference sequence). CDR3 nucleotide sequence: TGTGCCAGCAGTTTATTGGGGACTAGCGGGTTTGAGACCCAGTACTTC. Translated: CASSLLGTSGFETQYF.

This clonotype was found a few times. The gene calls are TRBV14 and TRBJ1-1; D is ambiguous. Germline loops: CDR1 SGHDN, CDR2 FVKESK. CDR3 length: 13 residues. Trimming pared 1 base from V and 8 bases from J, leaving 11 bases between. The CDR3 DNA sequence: TGTGCCAGCAGCCAAGTGGGCGGTAACGAAGCTTTCTTT. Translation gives CASSQVGGNEAFF.

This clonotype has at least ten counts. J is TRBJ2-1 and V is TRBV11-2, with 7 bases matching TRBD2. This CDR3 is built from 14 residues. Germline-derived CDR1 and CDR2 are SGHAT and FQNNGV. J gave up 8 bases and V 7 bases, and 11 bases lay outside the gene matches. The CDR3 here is CASTRVAGEDEQFF. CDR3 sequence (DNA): TGTGCCAGCACTAGGGTGGCGGGAGAAGATGAGCAGTTCTTC. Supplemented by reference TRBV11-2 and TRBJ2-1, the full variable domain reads EAGVAQSPRYKIIEKRQSVAFWCNPISGHATLYWYQQILGQGPKLLIQFQNNGVVDDSQLPKDRFSAERLKGVDSTLKIQPAKLEDSAVYLCASTRVAGEDEQFFGPGTRLTVL.

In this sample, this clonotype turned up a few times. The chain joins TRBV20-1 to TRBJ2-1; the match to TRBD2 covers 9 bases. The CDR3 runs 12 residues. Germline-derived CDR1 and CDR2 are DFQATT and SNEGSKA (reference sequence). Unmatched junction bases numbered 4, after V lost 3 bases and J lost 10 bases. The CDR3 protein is CSASRLAGEQFF. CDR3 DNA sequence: TGCAGTGCTAGCCGTCTAGCGGGAGAGCAGTTCTTC.

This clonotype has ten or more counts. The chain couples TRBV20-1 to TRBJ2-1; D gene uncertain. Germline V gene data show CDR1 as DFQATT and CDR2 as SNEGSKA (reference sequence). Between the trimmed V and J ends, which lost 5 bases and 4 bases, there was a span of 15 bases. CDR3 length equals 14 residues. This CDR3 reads CSAPRVGDYNEQFF. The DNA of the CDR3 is TGCAGTGCTCCTAGGGTAGGAGATTACAATGAGCAGTTCTTC.

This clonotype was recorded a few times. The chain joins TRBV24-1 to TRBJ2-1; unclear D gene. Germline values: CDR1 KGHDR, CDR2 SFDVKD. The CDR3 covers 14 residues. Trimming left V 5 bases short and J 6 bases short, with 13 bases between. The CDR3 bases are TGTGCCACCAGTGGGGCTAGGAAATCCAATGAGCAGTTCTTC. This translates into CATSGARKSNEQFF.

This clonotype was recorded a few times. CDR3 in amino acids: CSAREAGTGVGYTF. The CDR3 DNA reads as TGCAGTGCTAGAGAAGCCGGGACAGGGGTCGGCTACACCTTC. The V call is TRBV20-1, the J call TRBJ1-2, with TRBD1 matching over 10 bases. CDR1 DFQATT and CDR2 SNEGSKA come from the germline V gene (reference sequence). V dropped 0 bases and J dropped 8; count of bases not matched to a gene: 6. The CDR3 spans 14 residues.